The 25 T cell receptor beta chains presented below share a single source sample, sequenced in a study of blood T cell repertoires in COVID-19 (TCRdb year 2020). Library creation used the immunoSEQ multiplex PCR assay. TCRdb's version of the immuneACCESS table is confined to in-frame rearrangements and falls short of the full clone set. An unresolved V gene accounts for under half of the shortfall where checked; the remainder is of unknown origin. This sample holds a few hundred thousand clones; around nine tenths were observed only once. The top ten constitute just under 0.95% of the sample. Sequenced sample: peripheral blood. The source of these receptors is a woman aged 40 to 50 who had recovered from COVID-19.

The chain has TRBV7-2 and TRBJ2-7; D not certain. V lost 6 bases to trimming and J lost 1 base, with 13 bases between them. The CDR3 length is 14 residues. CDR1 SGHTA and CDR2 FQGNSA come from the germline V gene. The chain's CDR3 is CASSSTPVSYEQYF. CDR3 DNA sequence: TGTGCCAGCAGTTCCACTCCCGTTTCCTACGAGCAGTACTTC.

The V call is TRBV10-3, the J call TRBJ2-2; 7 nucleotides align to TRBD1. Germline trimming cut 4 bases from V and 0 bases from J; bases unmatched to any gene: 5. Germline values: CDR1 ENHRY, CDR2 SYGVKD. The length of the CDR3 is 16 residues. In DNA form, the CDR3 reads TGTGCCATCAGTGTTGGACAGGATGCGAACACCGGGGAGCTGTTTTTT. Amino acid sequence: CAISVGQDANTGELFF.

The chain combines TRBV7-9 with TRBJ2-7, with 7 bases fitting TRBD1. Per the germline V gene, CDR1 is SEHNR and CDR2 is FQNEAQ (reference sequence). Trimming cost V 5 bases and J 2 bases; bases outside gene matches: 12. The CDR3 is 16 residues long. The CDR3 reads CASSHTGTALTYEQYF. The CDR3 nucleotides are TGTGCCAGCAGCCACACCGGGACAGCGCTTACCTACGAGCAGTACTTC.

This chain joins TRBV5-1 and TRBJ2-3; maybe TRBD1 (5 bases). Deletions cut 2 bases from V and 4 bases from J, with 17 bases between. The CDR3 spans 16 residues. Germline CDR1 and CDR2: SGHRS and YFSETQ. The CDR3: CASSLGSGMNADTQYF. DNA of the CDR3: TGCGCCAGCAGCTTAGGCTCAGGGATGAACGCAGATACGCAGTATTTT.

V gene TRBV27 combines with J gene TRBJ2-3, with D maybe TRBD1 (6 bases). Germline CDR1 reads MNHEY; CDR2 reads SMNVEV (reference sequence). Trimming shortened V by 2 bases and J by 9 bases, and 36 bases separated the two germline ends. This CDR3 has 21 residues. For the CDR3, the DNA is TGTGCCAGCAGTTTAAGTCCACAGGGCAGTGTTTTGTCCCCGCAGAGTGTCACGCAGTATTTT. Translating gives CASSLSPQGSVLSPQSVTQYF.

This clone has only a few counts. The chain recombines TRBV4-1 with TRBJ2-7; 14 bases map to TRBD2. Germline assignment: CDR1 MGHRA and CDR2 YSYEKL. The length of the CDR3 is 17 residues. With 0 bases clipped from V and 11 bases from J, the junction kept 12 bases outside the gene matches. Here the CDR3 DNA reads TGCGCCAGCAGCCAAGATGGTCCCGGGACTAGCGGGAGTCGAGAGTACTTC. Its protein is CASSQDGPGTSGSREYF.

The V call is TRBV16, the J call TRBJ2-2; tentatively, D is TRBD2 (5 bases). V was clipped by 6 bases and J by 5 bases, with 10 bases between them. CDR1 and CDR2 from the germline V gene are KGHSY and FQNENV. The CDR3 runs to 13 residues. This chain's CDR3 is CASRSTGTGELFF. In DNA, the CDR3 is TGTGCCAGCAGAAGTACGGGGACCGGGGAGCTGTTTTTT.

This clone was recorded only once. V gene TRBV6-5 combines with J gene TRBJ1-1; 7 bases agree with TRBD1. The V and J ends lost 6 bases and 1 base, in that order; junction bases with no gene match: 5. Germline V gives CDR1 MNHEY, CDR2 SVGAGI. The CDR3 has 14 amino acids. The CDR3 sequence is CASSTGAWNTEAFF. In DNA, the CDR3 is TGTGCCAGCAGCACAGGGGCCTGGAACACTGAAGCTTTCTTT.

The J gene is TRBJ2-1, the V gene TRBV7-2; 11 bases line up with TRBD2. The CDR3 is made up of 15 amino acids. Germline CDR1 and CDR2: SGHTA and FQGNSA. The V segment lost 7 bases and the J segment 5 bases; nucleotides outside the gene matches: 7. The CDR3 loop is CASTPRTSGHNEQFF. CDR3 DNA sequence: TGTGCCAGCACCCCAAGGACTAGCGGGCACAATGAGCAGTTCTTC.

The rearrangement uses TRBV11-3 and TRBJ2-7; possible D gene TRBD1, 5 bases. The CDR3 sequence is 15 residues long. V was shortened by 2 bases and J by 2 bases, with 13 bases between the two germline ends. Germline V gene lookup returns CDR1 SGHNT and CDR2 YENEEA. The CDR3 nucleotides read TGTGCCAGCAGCTTAAACCAGGGTCAAGCCTACGAGCAGTACTTC. Translated, it gives CASSLNQGQAYEQYF.

CDR3 in amino acids: CASSTQGGEQFF. In nucleotides, the CDR3 is TGTGCCAGTAGTACGCAGGGCGGTGAGCAGTTCTTC. This chain uses TRBV19 with TRBJ2-1, with D possibly matching TRBD1 (5 bases). CDR1 and CDR2 from the germline V gene are LNHDA and SQIVND (reference sequence). The germline V and J ends were trimmed by 4 bases and 9 bases, with 10 bases remaining between them. The CDR3 totals 12 residues.

This rearrangement joins TRBV19 to TRBJ2-1; 16 bases are shared with TRBD2. Germline V gene sequence: CDR1 LNHDA, CDR2 SQIVND (reference sequence). There are 17 residues in the CDR3. With 4 bases clipped from V and 3 bases from J, the junction kept 3 bases outside the gene matches. The CDR3, as DNA: TGTGCCAGTAGTAGGGGGACTAGCGGGAGGGTCTACAATGAGCAGTTCTTC. It translates to CASSRGTSGRVYNEQFF.

The rearrangement links TRBV29-1 to TRBJ2-1, with 9 nucleotides matching TRBD1. Germline V gene lookup returns CDR1 SQVTM and CDR2 ANQGSEA. The CDR3 totals 13 residues. Losses at the gene ends were 7 bases for V and 5 bases for J; bases not matched to a gene: 6. The DNA of the CDR3 is TGCAGCGCCGGGACAGGGAGGAACAATGAGCAGTTCTTC. Translated, it gives CSAGTGRNNEQFF.

The V call is TRBV19, the J call TRBJ1-1, with 8 positions matching TRBD1. CDR3 length: 15 amino acids. Germline CDR1 LNHDA, CDR2 SQIVND (reference sequence). The ends lost 3 bases at V and 5 bases at J; junction bases unmatched: 8. The CDR3 is CASSILDRVRTEAFF. The CDR3 DNA follows: TGTGCCAGTAGTATCCTGGACAGGGTAAGGACTGAAGCTTTCTTT.

V usage is TRBV11-3 and J usage is TRBJ2-3; TRBD1 agrees at 7 bases. With 7 bases clipped from V and 4 bases from J, the junction kept 11 bases outside the gene matches. Germline V lookup: CDR1 SGHNT, CDR2 YENEEA. The length of the CDR3 is 15 residues. CDR3 in amino acids: CASTDSGTAPDTQYF. The DNA of the CDR3 is TGTGCCAGCACCGACTCCGGGACAGCCCCAGATACGCAGTATTTT.

This chain links TRBV24-1 with TRBJ2-1, with D maybe TRBD1 (5 bases). Looked up from germline, CDR1 is KGHDR and CDR2 is SFDVKD. This CDR3 has 16 amino acids. Trimming left V 4 bases short and J 6 bases short, with 18 bases between. The CDR3 coding sequence is TGTGCCACCAGTGACATACAGGAGAACCTGAGCAATGAGCAGTTCTTC. Protein: CATSDIQENLSNEQFF.

The CDR3 sequence: CASSLSGDQPQHF. Here the CDR3 DNA reads TGCGCCAGCAGCTTGTCAGGGGATCAGCCCCAGCATTTT. The V call is TRBV5-1, the J call TRBJ1-5; D may be TRBD1 (6 bases). Germline V CDR1 and CDR2: SGHRS, YFSETQ. CDR3 length: 13 amino acids. V was clipped by 1 base and J by 5 bases, with 7 bases between them.

This sequence joins TRBV18 and TRBJ2-2; the match to TRBD2 covers 11 bases. The CDR3 totals 15 residues. Germline trimming cut 2 bases from V and 4 bases from J; bases unmatched to any gene: 0. The germline V gene has CDR1 KGHSH and CDR2 LQKENI. CDR3 sequence (DNA): TGTGCCAGCTCACCAGGGACTAGCGGCACCGGGGAGCTGTTTTTT. This gives the protein CASSPGTSGTGELFF.

V is TRBV24-1 and J is TRBJ2-3; TRBD1 might be the D (5 bases). Trimming removed 3 bases from V and 7 bases from J, with 10 bases in between. Germline CDR1 and CDR2: KGHDR and SFDVKD. This CDR3 is built from 13 residues. The CDR3 here is CATSDGAVNTQYF. DNA for the CDR3: TGTGCCACCAGTGATGGGGCGGTAAATACGCAGTATTTT.

The CDR3, as DNA: TGTGCCAGCAGTTCCCCGCGGGCCCGAGGCGAAAAACTGTTTTTT. This sequence encodes CASSSPRARGEKLFF. The chain has TRBV27 and TRBJ1-4; D is unclear. From germline, CDR1 is MNHEY and CDR2 SMNVEV (reference sequence). The CDR3 loop spans 15 amino acids. Trimming pared 4 bases from V and 8 bases from J, leaving 17 bases between.

The V and J genes are TRBV7-7 and TRBJ2-3, with 10 bases aligning to TRBD2. The CDR3 contains 15 residues. The ends lost 5 bases at V and 4 bases at J; junction bases unmatched: 6. Germline values: CDR1 SSHAT, CDR2 FNYEAQ (reference sequence). The CDR3 DNA is TGTGCCAGCAGCCCCGTAGCGGGGGGCCCAGATACGCAGTATTTT. This encodes CASSPVAGGPDTQYF.

The V and J genes are TRBV27 and TRBJ2-7; perhaps TRBD2 as D (5 bases). Germline V gene lookup returns CDR1 MNHEY and CDR2 SMNVEV (reference sequence). The CDR3 sequence is 14 residues long. Trimming cost V 4 bases and J 6 bases, with 16 bases left between them. The CDR3 coding sequence is TGTGCCAGCAGTTGGGTCCCAGGAGGAGGCGAGCAGTACTTC. Protein: CASSWVPGGGEQYF.

This chain connects TRBV30 to TRBJ1-5, with 7 bases aligning to TRBD1. CDR3 size: 13 residues. The trim removed 3 bases at V and 7 bases at J, leaving 6 bases unmatched. Germline lookup yields CDR1 GTSNPN and CDR2 SVGIG (reference sequence). The CDR3 region has the DNA TGTGCCTGGAGCAGGGACAGTTCCCAGCCCCAGCATTTT. Amino acids: CAWSRDSSQPQHF.

The rearrangement links TRBV7-3 to TRBJ2-2; D unclear. V dropped 2 bases and J dropped 7 bases, with 5 bases sitting between them. The V gene's germline CDR1 is SGHTA and CDR2 FQGTGA. The CDR3 contains 12 residues. The CDR3 here is CASSLAYGELFF. The CDR3 DNA is TGTGCCAGCAGCTTAGCCTACGGGGAGCTGTTTTTT.

J is TRBJ2-6 and V is TRBV13, with TRBD2 identical over 9 bases. V lost 5 bases to trimming and J lost 1 base; unmatched junction nucleotides: 6. CDR1 is PRHDT and CDR2 is FYEKMQ in the germline V gene (reference sequence). The CDR3 runs to 17 residues. CDR3 residues: CASSLGLAGSGANVLTF. CDR3 DNA: TGTGCCAGCAGCCTCGGGCTAGCGGGATCTGGGGCCAACGTCCTGACTTTC.